This T cell receptor (beta chain) was recovered during a study of T-cell reconstitution after alpha-beta-depleted transplantation in children. The sample holds a few counts of this clonotype. Germline CDR1 is SGHRS and CDR2 is YFSETQ. V was shortened by 3 bases and J by 7 bases, with 13 bases between the two germline ends. This CDR3 spans 13 amino acids. A TCRbeta library incorporating unique molecular identifiers was prepared. MiXCR, applied by TCRdb to the PCR reads, yields one record per CDR3 protein. The data contain a few hundred thousand distinct CDR3 sequences, approximately 11% of them seen just once; the ten biggest clones take up nearly 5.5%.

The source is a human donor who donated a stem cell graft to a child with acute myeloid leukemia. The specimen was PBMCs from the stem cell graft donor, collected from the stem cell graft. The V gene is TRBV5-1, the J gene TRBJ1-2, with unresolved D. CDR3 residues: CASSSAVISGYTF. The CDR3 bases are TGCGCCAGCAGCTCGGCAGTGATATCTGGCTACACCTTC.